These 13 T cell receptor beta chains were sequenced from one sample in a study of regulatory T cells in long-lasting Graves disease. As for time point: newly diagnosed GD, antithyroid drugs for less than 3 months. The TCR library was prepared using RNA isolated from PBMCs. Through Arm-PCR of CDR3 regions and iRepertoire HTBI primers, TCR beta libraries were built. TCRdb re-analysed the multiplex PCR reads in MiXCR, keeping a single row per CDR3 protein. In the table there are 550,000 to 650,000 distinct CDR3 sequences, roughly 15% of which are singletons. The sample was also linked to a second study, of T cells in Graves' hyperthyroidism and ophthalmopathy.

The sequencing here drew on peripheral blood mononuclear cells (PBMCs), taken at new diagnosis, from a patient treated with antithyroid drugs. Receptors were obtained from a young man with Graves disease.

This clonotype was seen repeatedly, ten times or more. This sequence joins TRBV20-1 and TRBJ2-3; D ambiguous. The CDR3 spans 11 residues. V lost 7 bases, J lost 1 base, and 6 bases lay in between. Looked up from germline, CDR1 is DFQATT and CDR2 is SNEGSKA (reference sequence). The CDR3 sequence: CSVLGTDTQYF. The CDR3 DNA sequence: TGCAGTGTTCTAGGCACAGATACGCAGTATTTT.

This clonotype has at least ten counts. The J gene is TRBJ2-5, the V gene TRBV20-1, with 8 nucleotides matching TRBD2. The CDR3 is made up of 17 amino acids. V lost 0 bases, J lost 0 bases, and 9 bases stayed unmatched. The germline V gene encodes CDR1 DFQATT and CDR2 SNEGSKA (reference sequence). The CDR3: CSARDGGASGYQETQYF. Here the CDR3 DNA reads TGCAGTGCTAGAGATGGGGGGGCTAGCGGGTACCAAGAGACCCAGTACTTC.

A few counts support this clonotype. The rearrangement links TRBV12-3 or TRBV12-4 to TRBJ2-5, with a weak D call TRBD2 (6 bases). V gave up 2 bases and J gave up 5 bases, with 18 bases separating them. This CDR3 comprises 16 residues. This CDR3 reads CASSLSGATRHETQYF. CDR3 DNA sequence: TGTGCCAGCAGTTTATCGGGAGCGACTCGCCACGAGACCCAGTACTTC.

For the CDR3, the DNA is TGTGCCAGTAGTCCAAAGACACCGAACACTGAAGCTTTCTTT. It translates to CASSPKTPNTEAFF. V is TRBV19 and J is TRBJ1-1; D call uncertain. The CDR3 contains 14 residues. With 5 bases removed from V and 1 base from J, the gap between germline ends came to 11 bases. Germline V CDR1 and CDR2: LNHDA, SQIVND (reference sequence).

This clonotype was observed a handful of times. The chain joins TRBV5-1 to TRBJ1-3; D call uncertain. V gave up 4 bases and J gave up 7 bases, with 21 bases separating them. The germline CDR1 and CDR2 sequences are SGHRS and YFSETQ. CDR3 length: 16 amino acids. Here the CDR3 DNA reads TGCGCCAGCAGCCCCGGTCAGGTGATTGGAGCTAACACCATATATTTT. Amino acids: CASSPGQVIGANTIYF.

Concerning this clonotype: A much larger clone sits a single nucleotide away, making a read error possible. The chain joins TRBV2 to TRBJ2-1, with D unclear. The CDR3 sequence is 15 residues long. The germline CDR1 and CDR2 sequences are SNHLY and FYNNEI. The CDR3 region has the DNA TGTACCAGCAGTGAAGCGCTTTTCGACGACAATGAGCAGTTCTTC. Its translation: CTSSEALFDDNEQFF.

V and J are TRBV7-9 and TRBJ1-1; 10 bases agree with TRBD1. CDR1 and CDR2 (germline): SEHNR, FQNEAQ (reference sequence). V trimming: 5 bases; J trimming: 10 bases; junction bases outside the gene matches: 10. CDR3 length equals 14 residues. This CDR3 reads CASSQSGTGVGAFF. The CDR3 DNA follows: TGTGCCAGCAGCCAATCCGGGACAGGGGTTGGAGCTTTCTTT.

V usage is TRBV5-1 and J usage is TRBJ2-7; D is perhaps TRBD1 (6 bases). Per germline, CDR1 SGHRS and CDR2 YFSETQ. This CDR3 comprises 15 residues. V lost 3 bases to trimming and J lost 6 bases, with 19 bases between them. CDR3 loop: CASSSRTTGRGEQYF. In DNA form, the CDR3 reads TGCGCCAGCAGCTCCCGAACGACAGGACGGGGCGAGCAGTACTTC.

As concerns this clonotype: This clone may be a read error of a much larger clone one base away. The chain combines TRBV28 with TRBJ2-7, with 9 positions matching TRBD1. In germline, CDR1 is MDHEN, CDR2 SYDVKM. This CDR3 region has 17 residues. Here the CDR3 DNA reads TGTGCCAACAGTCCCGAGCCCCGGGACAGGGACTCCTACGAGCAGTACTTC. It translates to CANSPEPRDRDSYEQYF.

The genes are TRBV5-4 and TRBJ2-5; 7 positions agree with TRBD1. The CDR3 contains 16 residues. V trimming: 0 bases; J trimming: 5 bases; junction bases outside the gene matches: 10. CDR1 and CDR2 (germline): SGHNT, YYREEE (reference sequence). The DNA for the CDR3 is TGTGCCAGCAGCTTGGCCCCGGAAACAGGGGAGGAGACCCAGTACTTC. It encodes CASSLAPETGEETQYF.

This clonotype was counted at least ten times. The V call is TRBV2, the J call TRBJ2-7, with 8 bases matching TRBD2. CDR1 and CDR2 (germline): SNHLY, FYNNEI. The junction had 4 bases not matched to a gene; V was cut back by 3 bases and J by 3 bases. CDR3 size: 14 residues. CDR3: CASSDAGGLYEQYF. The CDR3 region has the DNA TGTGCCAGCAGTGATGCGGGAGGACTCTACGAGCAGTACTTC.

This clonotype was observed a few times. J is TRBJ2-3 and V is TRBV6-5, with 9 bases matching TRBD2. V shed 0 bases and J 2 bases; nucleotides not matched to a gene: 12. Germline CDR1 is MNHEY and CDR2 is SVGAGI. The CDR3 is made up of 19 amino acids. CDR3 residues: CASSYSVAGALSNTDTQYF. The CDR3 bases are TGTGCCAGCAGTTACTCGGTAGCGGGAGCTTTATCTAACACAGATACGCAGTATTTT.

This rearrangement joins TRBV6-2 or TRBV6-3 to TRBJ2-1; the match to TRBD2 covers 8 bases. The V gene end was trimmed by 0 bases and the J gene end by 5 bases; junction bases not matched to a gene: 3. CDR3 length: 15 residues. The germline gives CDR1 MNHEY, CDR2 SVGEGT. This CDR3 is CASSYSRLANNEQFF. The CDR3 region has the DNA TGTGCCAGCAGTTACTCGAGACTAGCGAACAATGAGCAGTTCTTC.